The clone carrying this T cell receptor beta chain has a single count. This specimen comes from a study of shared clonotypes between healthy human individuals. Study-wide context: Each donor contributed plates that comprised three CD4 naive, three CD4 memory, two CD8 naive and one CD8 memory.

Trimming cost V 2 bases and J 6 bases; bases outside gene matches: 3. The germline V gene has CDR1 SGHTA and CDR2 FQGNSA. The CDR3 has 14 residues. The split of CD4+ cells yielded CD45RA+ naive and CD45RA-negative memory subsets. Assay: immunoSEQ multiplex PCR; the TCRdb copy retains only in-frame clones and omits some. The repertoire holds about 1 million clones, with under 80% as singletons. This rearrangement joins TRBV7-2 to TRBJ2-1, with 8 bases fitting TRBD1. Sequenced material: memory CD4+ T cells sorted from blood. Subset specified: CD45RA-negative fraction. This clonotype was obtained from a man aged 18 to 30 in good health. CDR3 loop: CASSLLTGVNEQFF. The CDR3 DNA is TGTGCCAGCAGCTTATTGACAGGGGTCAATGAGCAGTTCTTC.